This is a list of T cell receptor beta chains from one sample in a study of blood T cell repertoires in COVID-19. TCRdb's table, derived via immunoSEQ multiplex PCR, lists solely in-frame clones and lacks some. In the table there are 150,000 to 180,000 clones, about 80% of which are singletons. The source material was PBMCs or T cells enriched from blood (not recorded which). All receptors come from a middle-aged man who had recovered from COVID-19. Each CDR3 is given with its conserved first and last residue. For some rows the clone size is stated as once, few or many, or as a class when expanded; others skip it.

CDR3: CASSLGQVNTGELFF
size: -
V: TRBV7-2
J: TRBJ2-2
length: 15

CDR3: CASSHLSGTGTYSNQPQHF
size: -
V: TRBV23-1
J: TRBJ1-5
length: 19

CDR3: CASSLGRGRTGNTIYF
size: -
V: TRBV11-3
J: TRBJ1-3
length: 16

CDR3: CAISATTDSNYGYTF
size: -
V: TRBV10-3
J: TRBJ1-2
length: 15

CDR3: CASSYDWSLTGELFF
size: -
V: TRBV6-5
J: TRBJ2-2
length: 15

CDR3: CASSPQTDTQYF
size: -
V: TRBV18
J: TRBJ2-3
length: 12

CDR3: CASSFRPGIHEQYF
size: -
V: TRBV5-8
J: TRBJ2-7
length: 14

CDR3: CASSTDRLAGGDTQYF
size: -
V: TRBV11-2
J: TRBJ2-3
length: 16

CDR3: CASSNTGSNIQYF
size: -
V: TRBV3-1/TRBV3-2
J: TRBJ2-4
length: 13

CDR3: CASRRQSRGPHTEAFF
size: -
V: TRBV19
J: TRBJ1-1
length: 16

CDR3: CSVGSGYQPQHF
size: -
V: TRBV29-1
J: TRBJ1-5
length: 12

CDR3: CASSLTQNSPLHF
size: -
V: TRBV5-5
J: TRBJ1-6
length: 13

CDR3: CASSPGTVYGYTF
size: -
V: TRBV2
J: TRBJ1-2
length: 13

CDR3: CASRGGRGHSPLHF
size: few
V: TRBV2
J: TRBJ1-6
length: 14

CDR3: CASSSRVGNQPQHF
size: few
V: TRBV5-6
J: TRBJ1-5
length: 14

CDR3: CASSDRVSNQPQHF
size: -
V: TRBV2
J: TRBJ1-5
length: 14

CDR3: CASTGLAEYTDTQYF
size: -
V: TRBV7-9
J: TRBJ2-3
length: 15

CDR3: CASSQDNEQYF
size: -
V: TRBV4-2
J: TRBJ2-7
length: 11

CDR3: CASSLWTGAYNEQFF
size: -
V: TRBV7-6
J: TRBJ2-1
length: 15

CDR3: CASSEQGIGTDTQYF
size: -
V: TRBV6-4
J: TRBJ2-3
length: 15

CDR3: CASSTGANYGYTF
size: -
V: TRBV5-1
J: TRBJ1-2
length: 13

CDR3: CASSGTGKPYNEQFF
size: -
V: TRBV6-6
J: TRBJ2-1
length: 15

CDR3: CASSLDGLAADTQYF
size: -
V: TRBV5-4
J: TRBJ2-3
length: 15

CDR3: CATSGGAGFYEQYF
size: -
V: TRBV15
J: TRBJ2-7
length: 14

CDR3: CASSPLADSGNTIYF
size: -
V: TRBV5-1
J: TRBJ1-3
length: 15

CDR3: CASSHSTGQGGYTF
size: -
V: TRBV4-1
J: TRBJ1-2
length: 14

CDR3: CASSERGTDLSNQPQHF
size: -
V: TRBV6-1
J: TRBJ1-5
length: 17

CDR3: CASSDTLGLGRGTEAFF
size: few
V: TRBV6-2/TRBV6-3
J: TRBJ1-1
length: 17

CDR3: CASSENGQGYGYTF
size: -
V: TRBV6-1
J: TRBJ1-2
length: 14

CDR3: CASSKGDTSLGTEAFF
size: few
V: TRBV21-1
J: TRBJ1-1
length: 16

CDR3: CASSAILAGGVETQYF
size: -
V: TRBV9
J: TRBJ2-5
length: 16

CDR3: CASSQVGIAGGQEGNEQFF
size: -
V: TRBV4-2
J: TRBJ2-1
length: 19

CDR3: CASSQVGQGIGKLFF
size: -
V: TRBV14
J: TRBJ1-4
length: 15

CDR3: CASSLSVKETQYF
size: -
V: TRBV5-1
J: TRBJ2-5
length: 13

CDR3: CASSLQAGTSDEQYF
size: -
V: TRBV7-9
J: TRBJ2-7
length: 15

CDR3: CASSLVRTDYNEQFF
size: once
V: TRBV5-1
J: TRBJ2-1
length: 15

CDR3: CASSQGGGTGNQPQHF
size: -
V: TRBV3-1/TRBV3-2
J: TRBJ1-5
length: 16

CDR3: CASSLGERGLQETQYF
size: -
V: TRBV5-1
J: TRBJ2-5
length: 16

CDR3: CASSPTTANTEAFF
size: few
V: TRBV18
J: TRBJ1-1
length: 14

CDR3: CASSLVSSTYNEQFF
size: -
V: TRBV7-2
J: TRBJ2-1
length: 15

CDR3: CASSLRNTEAFF
size: -
V: TRBV5-4
J: TRBJ1-1
length: 12

CDR3: CASSLDEWWTEAFF
size: -
V: TRBV5-1
J: TRBJ1-1
length: 14

CDR3: CASSPPSTGGKDYGYTF
size: -
V: TRBV21-1
J: TRBJ1-2
length: 17

CDR3: CASRGRTGDNSPLHF
size: -
V: TRBV7-2
J: TRBJ1-6
length: 15

CDR3: CASSSKGWGADTQYF
size: -
V: TRBV6-5
J: TRBJ2-3
length: 15

CDR3: CASSFRGLEAFF
size: -
V: TRBV2
J: TRBJ1-1
length: 12